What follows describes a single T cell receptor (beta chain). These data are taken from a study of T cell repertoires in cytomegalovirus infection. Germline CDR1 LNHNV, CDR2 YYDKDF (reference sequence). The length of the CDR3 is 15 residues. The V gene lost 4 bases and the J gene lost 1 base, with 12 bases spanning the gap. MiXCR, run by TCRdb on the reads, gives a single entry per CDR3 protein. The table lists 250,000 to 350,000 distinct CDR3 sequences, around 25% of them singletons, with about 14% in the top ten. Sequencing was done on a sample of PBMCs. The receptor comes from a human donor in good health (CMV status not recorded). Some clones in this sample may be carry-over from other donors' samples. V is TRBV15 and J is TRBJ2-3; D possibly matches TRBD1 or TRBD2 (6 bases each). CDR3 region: CATSKGGYGTDTQYF. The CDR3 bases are TGTGCCACCAGCAAAGGGGGGTACGGCACAGATACGCAGTATTTT.